Below, one TCR beta chain is given with its context. These data are taken from a study of T cell responses to AZD1222 COVID-19 vaccine. CDR3 length equals 16 residues. Germline V lookup: CDR1 KGHSH, CDR2 LQKENI. With V trimmed by 3 bases and J by 5 bases, 9 bases remained unmatched. Sequencing used immunoSEQ multiplex PCR; TCRdb keeps in-frame clones, though not all of them. This repertoire shows 45,000 to 60,000 clones, about 85% found once; its top ten account for approximately 4.1%. The sample consisted of peripheral blood, taken on day 0 of AZD1222 vaccination. This TCR was recovered from an adult in good health. The chain uses TRBV18 and TRBJ2-5, with 10 bases identical to TRBD2. CDR3 in amino acids: CASSPLERGGLETQYF. CDR3 sequence (DNA): TGTGCCAGCTCACCCTTGGAGCGGGGGGGCCTGGAGACCCAGTACTTC.